These 4 T cell receptor beta chains originate from one sample sequenced in a study of OX40 agonist ivuxolimab in advanced cancers. Here immunoSEQ multiplex PCR was the method, and the copy in TCRdb shows in-frame clones only, minus some. Among roughly 51,000 clones listed, roughly 87% were seen once. Source: CD4+ or CD8+ T cells sorted from blood, taken in a trial of the OX40 agonist ivuxolimab. The receptor set was obtained from an adult with an advanced solid tumor such as melanoma, head and neck, liver or kidney cancer.

The count of this clone is one. The rearrangement uses TRBV7-9 and TRBJ2-7; 7 bases match TRBD1. J was trimmed by 4 bases and V by 5 bases; bases with no gene match: 5. This CDR3 is 13 amino acids long. Germline CDR1 and CDR2: SEHNR and FQNEAQ (reference sequence). The CDR3 bases are TGTGCCAGCAGCCCAACAGGGGAATACGAGCAGTACTTC. Its protein is CASSPTGEYEQYF. Full variable domain (rest looked up from reference TRBV7-9 and TRBJ2-7): DTGVSQNPRHKITKRGQNVTFRCDPISEHNRLYWYRQTLGQGPEFLTYFQNEAQLEKSRLLSDRFSAERPKGSFSTLEIQRTEQGDSAMYLCASSPTGEYEQYFGPGTRLTVT.

The chain links TRBV23-1 to TRBJ2-4; 7 bases are shared with TRBD1. TRBV23-1 is annotated as an ORF whose role is uncertain. V was clipped by 2 bases and J by 0 bases; unmatched bases: 16. CDR3 size: 20 residues. The CDR3 protein is CASSQPGQKIEKLAKNIQYF. The CDR3, as DNA: TGCGCCAGCAGTCAACCGGGACAGAAGATAGAAAAACTAGCCAAAAACATTCAGTACTTC.

The gene calls are TRBV4-3 and TRBJ2-3; TRBD1 aligns across 7 bases. The CDR3 is 15 residues long. Looked up from germline, CDR1 is LGHNA and CDR2 is YSLEER. J gave up 3 bases and V 0 bases, and 3 bases lay outside the gene matches. The CDR3 DNA reads as TGCGCCAGCAGCCAAGAAGACAGGGCGACAGATACGCAGTATTTT. It codes for CASSQEDRATDTQYF.

This clone was detected once. V is TRBV7-9 and J is TRBJ2-7; no reliable D call. The V and J ends lost 1 base and 6 bases respectively, with 7 bases between them. Per germline, CDR1 SEHNR and CDR2 FQNEAQ (reference sequence). The CDR3 has 12 residues. The CDR3 protein is CASSLDRIEQYF. The CDR3 nucleotides read TGTGCCAGCAGCTTAGATCGGATCGAGCAGTACTTC.